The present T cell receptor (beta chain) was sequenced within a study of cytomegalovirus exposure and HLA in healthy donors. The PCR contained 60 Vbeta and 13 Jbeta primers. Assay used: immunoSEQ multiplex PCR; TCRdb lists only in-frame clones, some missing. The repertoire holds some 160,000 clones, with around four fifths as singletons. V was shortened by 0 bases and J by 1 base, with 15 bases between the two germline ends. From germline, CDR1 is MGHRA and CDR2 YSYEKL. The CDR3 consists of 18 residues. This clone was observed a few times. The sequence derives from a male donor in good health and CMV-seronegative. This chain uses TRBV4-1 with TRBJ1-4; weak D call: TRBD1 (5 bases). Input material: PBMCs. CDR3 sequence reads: CASSQDQGRRITNEKLFF. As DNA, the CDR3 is TGCGCCAGCAGCCAAGATCAGGGCAGGCGAATAACTAATGAAAAACTGTTTTTT.